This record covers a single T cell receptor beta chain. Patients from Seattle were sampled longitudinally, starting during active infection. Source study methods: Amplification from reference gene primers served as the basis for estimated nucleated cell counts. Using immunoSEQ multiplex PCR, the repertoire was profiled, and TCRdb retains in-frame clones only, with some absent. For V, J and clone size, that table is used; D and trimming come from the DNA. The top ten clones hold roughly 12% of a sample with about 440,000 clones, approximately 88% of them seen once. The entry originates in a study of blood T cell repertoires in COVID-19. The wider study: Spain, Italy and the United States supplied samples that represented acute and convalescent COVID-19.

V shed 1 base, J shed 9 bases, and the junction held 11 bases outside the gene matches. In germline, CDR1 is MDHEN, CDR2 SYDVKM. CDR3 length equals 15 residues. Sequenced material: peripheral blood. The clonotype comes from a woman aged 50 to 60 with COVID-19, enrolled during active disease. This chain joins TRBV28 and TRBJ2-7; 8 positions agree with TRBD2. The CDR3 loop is CASSLFRGGGFGQYF. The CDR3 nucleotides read TGTGCCAGCAGTTTATTCCGGGGGGGTGGTTTCGGGCAGTACTTC.